The clone carrying this T cell receptor beta chain was found many times. Via MiXCR, TCRdb re-called the 5' RACE reads, giving one row per CDR3 protein. The data contain some 500,000 distinct CDR3 sequences, 14% of them singletons. This record comes from a study of identical twins. Germline lookup yields CDR1 SGHRS and CDR2 YFSETQ. The CDR3 consists of 14 residues. V was pared by 4 bases and J by 2 bases, with 13 bases between. These data were also reused for a study on yellow fever vaccine responses in identical twins.

This clonotype was sampled from a woman younger than 35 in good health. Sequenced material: CD4+ T cells sorted from blood. The rearrangement uses TRBV5-1 and TRBJ2-7; D may be TRBD1 (6 bases). The CDR3 region has the DNA TGCGCCAGCAGCCTAGGACAGCCCACCTACGAGCAGTACTTC. It specifies CASSLGQPTYEQYF.